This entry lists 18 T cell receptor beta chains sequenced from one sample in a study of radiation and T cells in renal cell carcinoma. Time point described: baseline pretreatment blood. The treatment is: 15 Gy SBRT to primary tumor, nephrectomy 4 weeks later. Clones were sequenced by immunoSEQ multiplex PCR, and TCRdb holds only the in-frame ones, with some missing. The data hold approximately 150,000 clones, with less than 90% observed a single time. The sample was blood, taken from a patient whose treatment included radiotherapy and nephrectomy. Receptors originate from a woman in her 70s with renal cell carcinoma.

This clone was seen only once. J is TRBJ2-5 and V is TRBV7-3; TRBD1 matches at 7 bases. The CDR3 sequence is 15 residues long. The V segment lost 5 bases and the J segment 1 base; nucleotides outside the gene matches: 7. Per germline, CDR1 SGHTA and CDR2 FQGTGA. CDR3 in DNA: TGTGCCAGCAGCACAACGGGGACAGCCCAAGAGACCCAGTACTTC. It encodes CASSTTGTAQETQYF. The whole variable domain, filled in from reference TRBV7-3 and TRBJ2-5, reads GAGVSQTPSNKVTEKGKYVELRCDPISGHTALYWYRQSLGQGPEFLIYFQGTGAADDSGLPNDRFFAVRPEGSVSTLKIQRTERGDSAVYLCASSTTGTAQETQYFGPGTRLLVL.

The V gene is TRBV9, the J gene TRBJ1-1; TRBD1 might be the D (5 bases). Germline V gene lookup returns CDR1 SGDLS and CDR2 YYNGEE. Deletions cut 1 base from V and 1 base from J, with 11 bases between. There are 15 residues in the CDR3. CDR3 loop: CASSVRQGPNTEAFF. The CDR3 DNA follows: TGTGCCAGCAGCGTAAGGCAGGGCCCGAACACTGAAGCTTTCTTT.

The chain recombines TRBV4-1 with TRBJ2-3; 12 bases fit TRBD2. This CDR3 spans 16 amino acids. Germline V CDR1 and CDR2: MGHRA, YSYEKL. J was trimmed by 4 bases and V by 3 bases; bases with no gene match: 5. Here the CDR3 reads CASSQPSGGASDTQYF. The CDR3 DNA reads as TGCGCCAGCAGCCAGCCTAGCGGGGGGGCGTCAGATACGCAGTATTTT.

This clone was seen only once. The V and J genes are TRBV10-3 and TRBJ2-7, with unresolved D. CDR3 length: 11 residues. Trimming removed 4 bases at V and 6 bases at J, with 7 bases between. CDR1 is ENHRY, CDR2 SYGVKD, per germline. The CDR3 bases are TGTGCCATCAGTGTCGGGTCCGAGCAGTACTTC. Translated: CAISVGSEQYF.

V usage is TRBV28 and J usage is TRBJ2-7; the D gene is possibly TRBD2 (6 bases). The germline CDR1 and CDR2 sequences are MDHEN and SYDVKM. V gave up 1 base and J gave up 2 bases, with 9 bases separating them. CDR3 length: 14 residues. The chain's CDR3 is CASSLFRGTYEQYF. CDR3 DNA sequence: TGTGCCAGCAGTTTATTTCGGGGGACCTACGAGCAGTACTTC.

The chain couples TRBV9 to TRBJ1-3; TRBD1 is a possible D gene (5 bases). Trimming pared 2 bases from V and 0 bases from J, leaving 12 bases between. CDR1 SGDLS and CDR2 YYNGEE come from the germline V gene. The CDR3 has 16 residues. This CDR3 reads CASSVEAGPSGNTIYF. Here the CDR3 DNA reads TGTGCCAGCAGCGTCGAGGCAGGGCCCTCTGGAAACACCATATATTTT. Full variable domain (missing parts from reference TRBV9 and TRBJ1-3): DSGVTQTPKHLITATGQRVTLRCSPRSGDLSVYWYQQSLDQGLQFLIQYYNGEERAKGNILERFSAQQFPDLHSELNLSSLELGDSALYFCASSVEAGPSGNTIYFGEGSWLTVV.

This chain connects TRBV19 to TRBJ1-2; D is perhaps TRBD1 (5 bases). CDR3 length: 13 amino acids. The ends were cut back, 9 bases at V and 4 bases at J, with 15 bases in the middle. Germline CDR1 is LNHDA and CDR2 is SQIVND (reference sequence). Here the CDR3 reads CASHRTDSYGYTF. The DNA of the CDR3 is TGTGCCAGCCACAGGACGGACTCCTATGGCTACACCTTC.

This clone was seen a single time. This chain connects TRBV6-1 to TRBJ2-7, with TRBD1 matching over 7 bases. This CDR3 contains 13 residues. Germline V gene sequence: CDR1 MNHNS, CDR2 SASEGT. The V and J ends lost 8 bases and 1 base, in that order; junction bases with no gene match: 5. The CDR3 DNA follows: TGTGCCAGCGGGAAGGGACAGTCCTACGAGCAGTACTTC. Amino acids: CASGKGQSYEQYF.

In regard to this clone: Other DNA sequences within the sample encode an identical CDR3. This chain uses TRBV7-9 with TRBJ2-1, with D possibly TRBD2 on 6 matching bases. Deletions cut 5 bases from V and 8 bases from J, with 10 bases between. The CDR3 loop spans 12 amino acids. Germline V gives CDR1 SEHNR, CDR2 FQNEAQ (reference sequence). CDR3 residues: CASSPAGYEQFF. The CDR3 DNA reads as TGTGCCAGCAGCCCGGCGGGGTATGAGCAGTTCTTC.

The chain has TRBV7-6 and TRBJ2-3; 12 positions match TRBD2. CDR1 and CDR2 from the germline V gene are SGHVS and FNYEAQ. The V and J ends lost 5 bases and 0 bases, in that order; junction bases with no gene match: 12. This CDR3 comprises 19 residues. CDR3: CASSIRGTSGSSSTDTQYF. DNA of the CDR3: TGTGCCAGCAGCATTAGGGGGACTAGCGGGTCCTCTAGCACAGATACGCAGTATTTT.

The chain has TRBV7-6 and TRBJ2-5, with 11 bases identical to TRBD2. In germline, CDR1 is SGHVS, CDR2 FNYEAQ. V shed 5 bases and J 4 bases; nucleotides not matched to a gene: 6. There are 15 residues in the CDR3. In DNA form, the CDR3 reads TGTGCCAGCAGCCCTTTTCTAGCGGGGGGAGAGACCCAGTACTTC. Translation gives CASSPFLAGGETQYF.

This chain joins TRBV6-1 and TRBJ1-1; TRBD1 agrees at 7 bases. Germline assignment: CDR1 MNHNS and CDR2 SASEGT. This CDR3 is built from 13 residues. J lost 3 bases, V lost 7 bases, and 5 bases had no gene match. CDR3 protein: CASTDREDTEAFF. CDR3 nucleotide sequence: TGTGCCAGCACCGACAGGGAAGACACTGAAGCTTTCTTT.

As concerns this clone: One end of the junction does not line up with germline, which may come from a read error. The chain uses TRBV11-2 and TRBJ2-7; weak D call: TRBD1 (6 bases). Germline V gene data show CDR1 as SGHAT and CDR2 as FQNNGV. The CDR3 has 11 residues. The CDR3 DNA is TGTGCCAGCAGCGCCACAGGGAGTAGGGTCTTC. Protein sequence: CASSATGSRVF.

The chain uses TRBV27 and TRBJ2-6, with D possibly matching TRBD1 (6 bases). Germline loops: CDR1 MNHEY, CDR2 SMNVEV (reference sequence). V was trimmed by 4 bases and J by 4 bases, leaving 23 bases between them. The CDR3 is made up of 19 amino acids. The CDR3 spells CASSSQGRVRGSGANVLTF. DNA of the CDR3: TGTGCCAGCAGTTCACAGGGCCGGGTCAGGGGTTCCGGGGCCAACGTCCTGACTTTC.

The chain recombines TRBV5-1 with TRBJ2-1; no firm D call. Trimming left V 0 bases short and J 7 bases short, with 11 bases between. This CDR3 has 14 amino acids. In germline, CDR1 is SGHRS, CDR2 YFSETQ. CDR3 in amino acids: CASSLEAPGNEQFF. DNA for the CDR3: TGCGCCAGCAGCTTGGAGGCCCCCGGAAATGAGCAGTTCTTC.

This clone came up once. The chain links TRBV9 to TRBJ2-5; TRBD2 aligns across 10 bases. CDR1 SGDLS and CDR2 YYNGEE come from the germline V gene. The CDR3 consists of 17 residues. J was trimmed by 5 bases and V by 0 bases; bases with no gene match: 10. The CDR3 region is CASSVAAGGSLYETQYF. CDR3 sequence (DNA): TGTGCCAGCAGCGTAGCAGCGGGGGGGTCGTTGTACGAGACCCAGTACTTC. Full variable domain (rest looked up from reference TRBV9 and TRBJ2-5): DSGVTQTPKHLITATGQRVTLRCSPRSGDLSVYWYQQSLDQGLQFLIQYYNGEERAKGNILERFSAQQFPDLHSELNLSSLELGDSALYFCASSVAAGGSLYETQYFGPGTRLLVL.

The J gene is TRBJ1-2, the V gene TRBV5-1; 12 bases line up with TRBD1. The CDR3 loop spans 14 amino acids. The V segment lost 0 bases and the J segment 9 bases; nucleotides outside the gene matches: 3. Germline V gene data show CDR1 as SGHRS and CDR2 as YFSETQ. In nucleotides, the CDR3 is TGCGCCAGCAGCTTGGCGGGACAGGGGGCAAGCTACACCTTC. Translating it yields CASSLAGQGASYTF. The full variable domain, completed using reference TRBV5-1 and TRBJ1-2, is KAGVTQTPRYLIKTRGQQVTLSCSPISGHRSVSWYQQTPGQGLQFLFEYFSETQRNKGNFPGRFSGRQFSNSRSEMNVSTLELGDSALYLCASSLAGQGASYTFGSGTRLTVV.

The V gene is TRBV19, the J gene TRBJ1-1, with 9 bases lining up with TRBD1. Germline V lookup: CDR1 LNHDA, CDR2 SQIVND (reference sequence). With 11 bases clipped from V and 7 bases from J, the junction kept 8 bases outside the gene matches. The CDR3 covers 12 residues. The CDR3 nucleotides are TGTGCCTCATACAGGGGGCTTATTGAAGCTTTCTTT. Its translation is CASYRGLIEAFF. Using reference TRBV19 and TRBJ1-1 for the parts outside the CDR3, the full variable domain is DGGITQSPKYLFRKEGQNVTLSCEQNLNHDAMYWYRQDPGQGLRLIYYSQIVNDFQKGDIAEGYSVSREKKESFPLTVTSAQKNPTAFYLCASYRGLIEAFFGQGTRLTVV.